Reported below is one T cell receptor beta chain. The sample originates from a study of CD8 T cells in Susac syndrome. RNA in amounts of about 0.5 to 1 ug was reverse transcribed with random hexamers. One entry per CDR3 protein results from TCRdb running MiXCR on the immunoSEQ multiplex PCR reads. Of under 200,000 distinct CDR3 sequences detected, approximately 95% appear once; the ten largest clones hold under 0.12%. The clonotype comes from a human donor in good health. The sequenced material came from CD4+ T cells from PBMCs.

The CDR3 sequence is CASSLPGRQAGQYF. In nucleotides, the CDR3 is TGTGCCAGCAGCTTGCCGGGACGCCAAGCGGGGCAGTACTTC. This rearrangement joins TRBV7-2 to TRBJ2-7; D is perhaps TRBD2 (6 bases). The CDR3 sequence is 14 residues long. The germline V gene has CDR1 SGHTA and CDR2 FQGNSA. V lost 3 bases and J lost 9, with 18 bases in between.